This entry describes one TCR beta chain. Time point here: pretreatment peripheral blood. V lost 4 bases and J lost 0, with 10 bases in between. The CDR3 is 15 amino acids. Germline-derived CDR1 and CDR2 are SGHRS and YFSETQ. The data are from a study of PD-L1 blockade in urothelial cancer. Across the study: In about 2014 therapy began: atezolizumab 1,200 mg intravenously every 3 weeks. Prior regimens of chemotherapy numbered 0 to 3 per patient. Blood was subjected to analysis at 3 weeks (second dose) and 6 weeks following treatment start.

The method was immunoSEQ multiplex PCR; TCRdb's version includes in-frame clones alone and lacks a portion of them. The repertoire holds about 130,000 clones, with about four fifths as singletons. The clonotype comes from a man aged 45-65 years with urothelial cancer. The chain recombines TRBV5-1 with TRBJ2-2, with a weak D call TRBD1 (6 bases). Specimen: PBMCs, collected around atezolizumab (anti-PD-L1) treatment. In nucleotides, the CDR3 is TGCGCCAGCAGCAAAGGACAGCCGAACACCGGGGAGCTGTTTTTT. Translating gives CASSKGQPNTGELFF.